A selection of T cell receptor beta chains follows, all from one sample in a study of shared clonotypes between healthy human individuals. Repertoires were generated with immunoSEQ multiplex PCR, while TCRdb's copy carries only in-frame clones and drops some. The repertoire holds millions of clones, with 95% as singletons. The specimen sequenced was naive CD4+ T cells sorted from blood. The receptor source for this set is a man aged 18 to 35 in good health. Each CDR3 is given with its conserved first and last residue. D genes are given only for firm matches. A clone size is listed for some rows: how often the clone was seen (once, few, many), or a class if it is expanded.

length: 13
D: .
J: TRBJ2-3
size: .
V: TRBV6-6
DNA: TGTGCCAGCAGGTGGATCGGGCAGGATACGCAGTATTTT
CDR3: CASRWIGQDTQYF

length: 12
D: .
J: TRBJ2-7
size: .
V: TRBV6-1
DNA: TGTGCCAGCAGTGCGACGGTCTACGAGCAGTACTTC
CDR3: CASSATVYEQYF

length: 17
D: .
J: TRBJ1-6
size: .
V: TRBV6-1
DNA: TGTGCCAGCAGTGAACTCCGCAGCAACCCGAATAATTCACCCCTCCACTTT
CDR3: CASSELRSNPNNSPLHF

length: 14
D: .
J: TRBJ2-1
size: .
V: TRBV28
DNA: TGTGCCAGCAGTCCTCAAGGGGTGATCGGTGAGCAGTTCTTC
CDR3: CASSPQGVIGEQFF

length: 15
D: .
J: TRBJ2-2
size: .
V: TRBV18
DNA: TGTGCCAGCTCACCACAGTTCGCGAACACCGGGGAGCTGTTTTTT
CDR3: CASSPQFANTGELFF

length: 14
D: TRBD2
J: TRBJ2-7
size: .
V: TRBV29-1
DNA: TGCAGCGTTGGAAGGCGGCTAGCGGACAACGAGCAGTACTTC
CDR3: CSVGRRLADNEQYF

length: 15
D: .
J: TRBJ1-1
size: .
V: TRBV19
DNA: TGTGCCAGTAGTATAGATCCAGGCTCGAACACTGAAGCTTTCTTT
CDR3: CASSIDPGSNTEAFF

length: 14
D: .
J: TRBJ2-2
size: .
V: TRBV28
DNA: TGTGCCAGCAGTTACGATGGCAGGTCGTCGGAGCTGTTTTTT
CDR3: CASSYDGRSSELFF

length: 13
D: .
J: TRBJ2-3
size: .
V: TRBV7-9
DNA: TGTGCCAGCAGCTTAGGTCCCACAGATACGCAGTATTTT
CDR3: CASSLGPTDTQYF

length: 12
D: .
J: TRBJ1-1
size: .
V: TRBV29-1
DNA: TGCAGCACCGCCCGGGTGAACACTGAAGCTTTCTTT
CDR3: CSTARVNTEAFF

length: 17
D: .
J: TRBJ2-6
size: .
V: TRBV15
DNA: TGTGCCACCAGCAGAGATCATTCCTTCTCTGGGGCCAACGTCCTGACTTTC
CDR3: CATSRDHSFSGANVLTF

length: 16
D: .
J: TRBJ2-4
size: once
V: TRBV9
DNA: TGTGCCAGCAGCGTAGGTCCCCAGGGTAACCAAAACATTCAGTACTTC
CDR3: CASSVGPQGNQNIQYF

length: 17
D: TRBD1
J: TRBJ2-6
size: few
V: TRBV2
DNA: TGTGCCAGCAGTGGGTTGGCAGGGGGCTCTGGGGCCAACGTCCTGACTTTC
CDR3: CASSGLAGGSGANVLTF

length: 14
D: .
J: TRBJ2-7
size: .
V: TRBV1
DNA: TGCACCAGCAGCCAAATAGACATGAACTACGAGCAGTACTTC
CDR3: CTSSQIDMNYEQYF

length: 15
D: TRBD2
J: TRBJ2-1
size: .
V: TRBV5-6
DNA: TGTGCCAGCAGACCAAAAATGTGGGAGGGGAATGAGCAGTTCTTC
CDR3: CASRPKMWEGNEQFF

length: 14
D: .
J: TRBJ1-3
size: .
V: TRBV6-1
DNA: TGTGCCAGCAGTGAAGGGGGTTTGGGAAACACCATATATTTT
CDR3: CASSEGGLGNTIYF

length: 15
D: .
J: TRBJ1-4
size: once
V: TRBV9
DNA: TGTGCCAGCAGCCCCCCTTCGCGGGAACGTGAAAAACTGTTTTTT
CDR3: CASSPPSREREKLFF

length: 15
D: .
J: TRBJ2-7
size: .
V: TRBV4-1
DNA: TGCGCCAGCAGCCAATCCGTACTTAGCTCCTACGAGCAGTACTTC
CDR3: CASSQSVLSSYEQYF

length: 13
D: .
J: TRBJ1-1
size: .
V: TRBV30
DNA: TGTGCCTGGAGCCCCTGGGGGCAGGGGGAAGCTTTCTTT
CDR3: CAWSPWGQGEAFF

length: 13
D: .
J: TRBJ1-2
size: .
V: TRBV7-8
DNA: TGTGCCAGCAGCTTATTACAGGGATCTGGCTACACCTTC
CDR3: CASSLLQGSGYTF

length: 12
D: .
J: TRBJ2-2
size: .
V: TRBV7-2
DNA: TGTGCCAGCAGCCATTATGCCGGGGAGCTGTTTTTT
CDR3: CASSHYAGELFF

length: 14
D: TRBD1
J: TRBJ2-5
size: .
V: TRBV18
DNA: TGTGCCAGCTCACCGGGACAGGGGGGAGAGACCCAGTACTTC
CDR3: CASSPGQGGETQYF

length: 13
D: TRBD1
J: TRBJ1-2
size: .
V: TRBV29-1
DNA: TGCAGCGTTGGGGGGACAGGGGACTATGGCTACACCTTC
CDR3: CSVGGTGDYGYTF

length: 15
D: TRBD1
J: TRBJ2-1
size: .
V: TRBV10-2
DNA: TGCGCCAGCAGACACCGGGACAGGGGGTACAATGAGCAGTTCTTC
CDR3: CASRHRDRGYNEQFF

length: 15
D: .
J: TRBJ1-4
size: .
V: TRBV9
DNA: TGTGCCAGCAGCGTAGGAGGGGAGGTCGGCGAAAAACTGTTTTTT
CDR3: CASSVGGEVGEKLFF

length: 15
D: .
J: TRBJ1-2
size: once
V: TRBV18
DNA: TGTGCCAGCTCACCGAGAGGTGAGCTAAACTATGGCTACACCTTC
CDR3: CASSPRGELNYGYTF

length: 14
D: .
J: TRBJ2-2
size: .
V: TRBV19
DNA: TGTGCCAGTAGTATAAATGGGGGTTCCGGGGAGCTGTTTTTT
CDR3: CASSINGGSGELFF

length: 15
D: .
J: TRBJ1-1
size: .
V: TRBV5-3
DNA: TGTGCCAGAAGCCCCTGTCCCGGGGGAAAAAATGAAGCTTTCTTT
CDR3: CARSPCPGGKNEAFF

length: 14
D: .
J: TRBJ1-1
size: .
V: TRBV5-6
DNA: TGTGCCAGCAGCGCCCGGACAGCGCACACTGAAGCTTTCTTT
CDR3: CASSARTAHTEAFF

length: 16
D: .
J: TRBJ2-1
size: .
V: TRBV4-3
DNA: TGCGCCAGCAGCCAAGAGTTATCGGGAACCTACAATGAGCAGTTCTTC
CDR3: CASSQELSGTYNEQFF

length: 17
D: .
J: TRBJ1-6
size: .
V: TRBV21-1
DNA: TGTGCCAGCAGCCTAACGCACGGAAGCTCCTATAATTCACCCCTCCACTTT
CDR3: CASSLTHGSSYNSPLHF

length: 14
D: .
J: TRBJ2-7
size: .
V: TRBV7-9
DNA: TGTGCCAGCAGCTTAGGTCTAACCTCCTACGAGCAGTACTTC
CDR3: CASSLGLTSYEQYF

length: 14
D: .
J: TRBJ2-5
size: .
V: TRBV10-3
DNA: TGTGCCATCAGTGAGTCCCCAGGGAAAGAGACCCAGTACTTC
CDR3: CAISESPGKETQYF

length: 15
D: .
J: TRBJ1-2
size: .
V: TRBV19
DNA: TGTGCCAGTAGTATTGGGGGGCAGGGAATTGCCGGCTACACCTTC
CDR3: CASSIGGQGIAGYTF

length: 13
D: TRBD2
J: TRBJ2-5
size: .
V: TRBV6-6
DNA: TGTGCCAGCACCCCGGGGGGCCAAGAGACCCAGTACTTC
CDR3: CASTPGGQETQYF

length: 10
D: .
J: TRBJ1-2
size: .
V: TRBV20-1
DNA: TGCAGTGCAAGGGTCTCTGGCTACACCTTC
CDR3: CSARVSGYTF

length: 13
D: .
J: TRBJ2-7
size: .
V: TRBV18
DNA: TGTGCCAGCTCACCTGGGCTGACCTACGAGCAGTACTTC
CDR3: CASSPGLTYEQYF